The present T cell receptor (beta chain) was sequenced within a study of tumor and adjacent non-tumor tissue in lung cancer. Background on the study: The patients, 10 to 11 men and about 5 women, were about 31 to 76 with stage I to III disease. Whole-study results and caveats: Patients with more diverse tumor TCRs had worse survival.

The library came from three nested PCR rounds adapted from ARM-PCR protocols. TCRdb independently ran MiXCR on the multiplex PCR reads; one entry per CDR3 protein. In the table there are 60,000 or so distinct CDR3 sequences, roughly 57% of which are singletons. CDR1 is SGHAT, CDR2 FQNNGV, per germline. The CDR3 sequence is 14 residues long. Regarding this clonotype: What it recognizes is unknown. Sequence at one end of the junction differs from germline and may be a read error.

No cell sorting was done before RNA was extracted from the tissue. Distant lung tissue was collected more than 3 cm away from the tumor edge. This TCR came from a man between 65 and 85 years old with non-small cell lung cancer. J is TRBJ1-1 and V is TRBV11-2; TRBD1 might be the D (6 bases). The sequenced sample was distant non-tumor lung tissue. CDR3 nucleotides: TGTGCCAGCTGCAAGACCCAAGGGGGGACTGAAGCCCTCTTT. Protein product: CASCKTQGGTEALF.